This TCR beta chain was retrieved from a study of regulatory T cells in long-lasting Graves disease. There are 15 residues in the CDR3. V lost 11 bases, J lost 4 bases, and 14 bases stayed unmatched. Germline CDR1 reads WSHSY; CDR2 reads SAAADI. Investigators prepared the TCR beta libraries by applying iRepertoire HTBI primers and Arm-PCR of CDR3 regions. From the multiplex PCR reads, TCRdb called clonotypes with MiXCR, one entry per CDR3 protein. The data contain 450,000 to 600,000 distinct CDR3 sequences, around an eighth of them seen just once; the ten biggest clones take up roughly 10%. Time point: newly diagnosed GD, antithyroid drugs for less than 3 months. PBMCs provided the RNA from which the TCR library was made. These data also featured in a second study, about T cells in Graves' hyperthyroidism and ophthalmopathy.

The material sequenced was peripheral blood mononuclear cells (PBMCs), taken at new diagnosis, from a patient treated with antithyroid drugs. The receptor's source is a man under 40 with Graves disease. The chain combines TRBV10-2 with TRBJ2-1, with 7 bases lining up with TRBD2. CDR3 loop: CASHQAGVRYNEQFF. The CDR3 DNA follows: TGCGCCTCCCACCAGGCGGGAGTTCGGTACAATGAGCAGTTCTTC.